These 27 T cell receptor beta chains were all obtained from the same sample, sequenced in a study of blood T cell repertoires in COVID-19. Libraries were prepared by immunoSEQ multiplex PCR; TCRdb keeps only in-frame clonotypes and omits some of them. The sample carries tens of thousands of clones, 75% to 90% recorded once. Sequencing was done on a sample of peripheral blood. Receptors were obtained from a human donor in a cohort sampled during active COVID-19.

The CDR3 bases are TGTGCCAGCAGTTTTGCGGGGGGCCACACCGGGGAGCTGTTTTTT. Protein product: CASSFAGGHTGELFF. The rearrangement uses TRBV28 and TRBJ2-2, with 8 bases matching TRBD2. CDR3 length: 15 residues. Germline-derived CDR1 and CDR2 are MDHEN and SYDVKM. The ends lost 3 bases at V and 3 bases at J; junction bases unmatched: 3.

This clone was counted only a few times. V gene TRBV5-1 combines with J gene TRBJ2-6; 10 bases are a match to TRBD1. From germline, CDR1 is SGHRS and CDR2 YFSETQ. V dropped 4 bases and J dropped 4; count of bases not matched to a gene: 8. This CDR3 spans 17 amino acids. The CDR3 reads CASSRTGGERGANVLTF. CDR3 nucleotides: TGCGCCAGCAGCAGGACAGGGGGAGAGAGAGGGGCCAACGTCCTGACTTTC.

The V gene is TRBV18, the J gene TRBJ2-5; D is uncertain. V shed 1 base and J shed 5 bases, with 14 bases lying between them. Germline-derived CDR1 and CDR2 are KGHSH and LQKENI. This CDR3 is 15 amino acids long. CDR3 nucleotides: TGTGCCAGCTCACCACGCGTCGCAGGTTGGGAGACCCAGTACTTC. Residues: CASSPRVAGWETQYF.

The chain links TRBV10-3 to TRBJ2-7, with 9 bases fitting TRBD2. The junction had 8 bases not matched to a gene; V was cut back by 4 bases and J by 7 bases. CDR1 and CDR2 (germline): ENHRY, SYGVKD. The CDR3 length is 14 residues. The CDR3 DNA follows: TGTGCCATCAGTGGGTCTAGCGGGATGGAGGAGCAGTACTTC. Protein sequence: CAISGSSGMEEQYF.

The rearrangement links TRBV3-1 (or the pseudogene TRBV3-2) to TRBJ1-4, with a weak D call TRBD1 (5 bases). The CDR3 is 18 amino acids. Between the trimmed V and J ends, which lost 1 base and 4 bases, there was a span of 19 bases. Germline CDR1 reads LGHDT; CDR2 reads YNNKEL (reference sequence). CDR3 nucleotide sequence: TGTGCCAGCAGCCAAGCCGGACCCGATGGGGGGGTTAATGAAAAACTGTTTTTT. As protein: CASSQAGPDGGVNEKLFF.

The rearrangement uses TRBV3-1 (or the pseudogene TRBV3-2) and TRBJ2-5; 7 nucleotides agree with TRBD2. Germline V gene data show CDR1 as LGHDT and CDR2 as YNNKEL (reference sequence). The CDR3 contains 15 residues. V trimming: 1 base; J trimming: 3 bases; junction bases outside the gene matches: 5. CDR3 sequence (DNA): TGTGCCAGCAGCCAAGTCTGGGGGGGTGAAGAGACCCAGTACTTC. Protein: CASSQVWGGEETQYF.

The chain joins TRBV2 to TRBJ1-3, with D possibly matching TRBD1 (5 bases). This CDR3 contains 14 residues. Trimming stripped 9 bases from V and 0 bases from J, with 12 bases between. The germline V gene encodes CDR1 SNHLY and CDR2 FYNNEI. The chain's CDR3 is CASGTLLSGNTIYF. The CDR3 DNA sequence: TGTGCCAGTGGGACTCTTCTCTCTGGAAACACCATATATTTT.

The CDR3 coding sequence is TGTGCCAGTAGTACAGACGACAGGGGAGTGTTTTTT. It translates to CASSTDDRGVFF. The chain employs TRBV19 and TRBJ1-4, with 8 bases lining up with TRBD1. This CDR3 spans 12 amino acids. Trimming cost V 4 bases and J 15 bases; bases outside gene matches: 7. Germline V lookup: CDR1 LNHDA, CDR2 SQIVND (reference sequence).

This chain connects TRBV14 to TRBJ1-2; a possible D gene is TRBD1 (5 bases). Germline CDR1 and CDR2: SGHDN and FVKESK. V lost 2 bases and J lost 4, with 20 bases in between. The CDR3 totals 17 residues. The CDR3 bases are TGTGCCAGCAGCCAATTGGGGACTACACCGCGATTCTATGGCTACACCTTC. Amino acids: CASSQLGTTPRFYGYTF. The full variable domain, with the rest looked up from reference TRBV14 and TRBJ1-2, is EAGVTQFPSHSVIEKGQTVTLRCDPISGHDNLYWYRRVMGKEIKFLLHFVKESKQDESGMPNNRFLAERTGGTYSTLKVQPAELEDSGVYFCASSQLGTTPRFYGYTFGSGTRLTVV.

The V gene is TRBV4-2, the J gene TRBJ2-5; D uncertain. The V end was cut by 0 bases, the J end by 3 bases, with 8 bases between. From germline, CDR1 is LGHNA and CDR2 YNFKEQ. The CDR3 is 14 amino acids. For the CDR3, the DNA is TGTGCCAGCAGCCAAGAGGTCCAGGAAGAGACCCAGTACTTC. Translated: CASSQEVQEETQYF.

This clone is a singleton in its sample. The chain joins TRBV5-1 to TRBJ2-7; 9 bases are shared with TRBD1. The germline gives CDR1 SGHRS, CDR2 YFSETQ. This CDR3 is built from 14 residues. Losses at the gene ends were 3 bases for V and 5 bases for J; bases not matched to a gene: 6. The CDR3 is CASSSQGASDEQYF. The CDR3 DNA sequence: TGCGCCAGCAGCTCACAGGGGGCTTCGGACGAGCAGTACTTC.

This clone was counted a single time. The chain couples TRBV29-1 to TRBJ1-5; D is uncertain. Trimming cost V 4 bases and J 2 bases, with 9 bases left between them. Germline V gene sequence: CDR1 SQVTM, CDR2 ANQGSEA. CDR3 length: 13 amino acids. CDR3: CSVGPGGNQPQHF. The CDR3 DNA reads TGCAGCGTTGGACCCGGGGGCAATCAGCCCCAGCATTTT.

This clone was found a few times. The chain couples TRBV18 to TRBJ1-5; 10 nucleotides match TRBD1. Germline CDR1 reads KGHSH; CDR2 reads LQKENI. The length of the CDR3 is 16 residues. The trim removed 3 bases at V and 7 bases at J, leaving 9 bases unmatched. The CDR3 nucleotides are TGTGCCAGCTCACCCTCCGGGACAGGGGTAGGACAGCCCCAGCATTTT. Its protein is CASSPSGTGVGQPQHF.

This rearrangement joins TRBV19 to TRBJ2-5; D is ambiguous. This CDR3 spans 14 amino acids. In germline, CDR1 is LNHDA, CDR2 SQIVND (reference sequence). The V end lost 2 bases, the J end lost 7 bases, and 14 bases lay between the germline ends. The CDR3 DNA reads TGTGCCAGTAGTATAAAGACGCTCACGGGGACCCAGTACTTC. Translation gives CASSIKTLTGTQYF.

The chain joins TRBV5-1 to TRBJ2-3, with TRBD2 identical over 9 bases. Germline lookup yields CDR1 SGHRS and CDR2 YFSETQ. Trimming at V came to 4 bases and at J to 7 bases, leaving 13 bases not matched to a gene. The CDR3 loop spans 16 amino acids. CDR3 DNA sequence: TGCGCCAGCAGCCCGTCTGGGCTAGCGGGGCTGAATACGCAGTATTTT. Its protein product is CASSPSGLAGLNTQYF.

The J gene is TRBJ2-7, the V gene TRBV21-1; the D call TRBD2 from the table was never checked on the DNA. TRBV21-1 has pseudogene status. The length of the CDR3 is 16 residues. The CDR3 DNA reads TGTGCCAGCACCCTAAGGGGGAAGCGGGAGAAGCGCGAGCAGTACTTC. As protein: CASTLRGKREKREQYF.

The chain is built from TRBV20-1 and TRBJ2-3, with D tentatively TRBD2 (5 bases). Germline lookup yields CDR1 DFQATT and CDR2 SNEGSKA (reference sequence). The CDR3 is made up of 11 amino acids. Trimming took off 6 bases at V and 6 bases at J, with 10 bases between the two ends. Written as DNA, the CDR3 is TGCAGTGCCCCACCGGGGGATACGCAGTATTTT. Translation gives CSAPPGDTQYF.

This chain connects TRBV28 to TRBJ1-5; D possibly corresponds to TRBD1 (5 bases). CDR3 length equals 14 residues. The V and J ends lost 6 bases and 4 bases respectively, with 13 bases between them. Germline lookup yields CDR1 MDHEN and CDR2 SYDVKM. CDR3 DNA: TGTGCCAGCAGCTACCCAGGGAGGAATCAGCCCCAGCATTTT. As protein: CASSYPGRNQPQHF.

The chain has TRBV28 and TRBJ2-7; D possibly corresponds to TRBD1 (7 bases). Germline assignment: CDR1 MDHEN and CDR2 SYDVKM. There are 16 residues in the CDR3. Trimming removed 7 bases at V and 0 bases at J, with 19 bases between. As DNA, the CDR3 is TGTGCCAGCACTCCAGGGGGGCCGGGCGGCTCCTACGAGCAGTACTTC. This sequence encodes CASTPGGPGGSYEQYF.

This chain joins TRBV6-5 and TRBJ2-7; 8 bases are a match to TRBD2. This CDR3 contains 14 residues. The ends lost 5 bases at V and 4 bases at J; junction bases unmatched: 7. Germline V gives CDR1 MNHEY, CDR2 SVGAGI. For the CDR3, the DNA is TGTGCCAGCAGTCCCTGGACTAGCTGGTACGAGCAGTACTTC. As protein: CASSPWTSWYEQYF.

This chain connects TRBV6-5 to TRBJ1-5, with 11 nucleotides matching TRBD1. The CDR3 spans 14 residues. V dropped 4 bases and J dropped 5; count of bases not matched to a gene: 1. Germline V gene lookup returns CDR1 MNHEY and CDR2 SVGAGI. The CDR3 loop is CASSSGQGDQPQHF. DNA of the CDR3: TGTGCCAGCAGTTCGGGACAGGGGGATCAGCCCCAGCATTTT.

The V call is TRBV2, the J call TRBJ2-1, with 9 bases identical to TRBD1. CDR3 size: 13 residues. Germline V gene lookup returns CDR1 SNHLY and CDR2 FYNNEI. Trimming cost V 8 bases and J 4 bases; bases outside gene matches: 3. CDR3 DNA: TGTGCCAGCGGGGACAGGGAATACAATGAGCAGTTCTTC. Residues: CASGDREYNEQFF.

The chain carries TRBV3-1 (or the pseudogene TRBV3-2) and TRBJ1-1, with D possibly TRBD1 on 6 matching bases. CDR3 length equals 14 residues. Per the germline V gene, CDR1 is LGHDT and CDR2 is YNNKEL (reference sequence). V was cut by 1 base and J by 5 bases, with 11 bases left in between. The CDR3 coding sequence is TGTGCCAGCAGCCAAGGGGGGGGGCCGACTGAAGCTTTCTTT. This gives the protein CASSQGGGPTEAFF.

V gene TRBV18 combines with J gene TRBJ1-1; D is ambiguous. V was cut by 1 base and J by 0 bases, with 15 bases left in between. Germline V lookup: CDR1 KGHSH, CDR2 LQKENI. This CDR3 is built from 17 residues. For the CDR3, the DNA is TGTGCCAGCTCACCACTTCAGGAAAGAGTGATGAACACTGAAGCTTTCTTT. This codes for CASSPLQERVMNTEAFF.

The chain combines TRBV6-1 with TRBJ2-7; a possible D gene is TRBD1 (5 bases). V was trimmed by 2 bases and J by 4 bases, leaving 6 bases between them. Germline CDR1 is MNHNS and CDR2 is SASEGT. This CDR3 is built from 12 residues. CDR3 sequence (DNA): TGTGCCAGCAGTGAACAGGGTTACGAGCAGTACTTC. Amino acid sequence: CASSEQGYEQYF.

This chain uses TRBV15 with TRBJ1-5, with a tentative D call TRBD1 (5 bases). The V gene lost 3 bases and the J gene lost 4 bases, with 7 bases spanning the gap. CDR3 length: 13 amino acids. CDR1 LNHNV and CDR2 YYDKDF come from the germline V gene (reference sequence). The CDR3 region has the DNA TGTGCCACCAGCAGGGGGGGGAATCAGCCCCAGCATTTT. As protein: CATSRGGNQPQHF.

V gene TRBV5-1 combines with J gene TRBJ2-7; D is uncertain. This CDR3 contains 15 residues. Germline CDR1 SGHRS, CDR2 YFSETQ. The V and J ends lost 6 bases and 1 base respectively, with 17 bases between them. CDR3 protein: CASTPTGSGSYEQYF. CDR3 DNA: TGCGCCAGCACCCCGACTGGGTCTGGGTCCTACGAGCAGTACTTC.